This TCR beta chain was obtained from a study of blood T cell repertoires in COVID-19. At the level of the study: Both acute and convalescent COVID-19 samples were obtained from the United States, Italy and Spain. Nucleic acid was either cDNA or gDNA, and it came from T cells, B-cell-depleted T cells, or PBMCs.

CDR1 and CDR2 (germline): LNHDA, SQIVND (reference sequence). Germline trimming cut 5 bases from V and 10 bases from J; bases unmatched to any gene: 5. The CDR3 consists of 12 residues. Per the original data handling: Reference gene primer amplification gave estimated nucleated cell counts. Assay: immunoSEQ multiplex PCR; the TCRdb copy retains only in-frame clones and omits some. For V, J and clone size, that table is used; D and trimming come from the DNA. The sample shows roughly 220,000 clones, less than 90% of them seen only once. The sample taken for sequencing was peripheral blood. This receptor was obtained from a man aged 25-40 years with active or convalescent COVID-19. The chain carries TRBV19 and TRBJ2-1, with 7 bases matching TRBD2. This chain's CDR3 is CASSSTSVEQFF. CDR3 coding DNA: TGTGCCAGTAGTTCCACTAGCGTAGAGCAGTTCTTC.